This TCR beta chain came from a study of technical replicates of blood from several donors. TCRdb's table, derived via immunoSEQ multiplex PCR, lists solely in-frame clones and lacks some. The profile shows about 84,000 clones, roughly 97% of them singletons. CDR1 is MNHEY and CDR2 is SMNVEV in the germline V gene (reference sequence). There are 13 residues in the CDR3. V was clipped by 6 bases and J by 4 bases, with 12 bases between them. This chain uses TRBV27 with TRBJ1-2; D is undetermined. The source of this sequence is a human donor in good health. Sequenced material: T cells isolated from PBMCs. The DNA for the CDR3 is TGTGCCAGCAGGGGCGGACTGATCTATGGCTACACCTTC. As protein: CASRGGLIYGYTF.